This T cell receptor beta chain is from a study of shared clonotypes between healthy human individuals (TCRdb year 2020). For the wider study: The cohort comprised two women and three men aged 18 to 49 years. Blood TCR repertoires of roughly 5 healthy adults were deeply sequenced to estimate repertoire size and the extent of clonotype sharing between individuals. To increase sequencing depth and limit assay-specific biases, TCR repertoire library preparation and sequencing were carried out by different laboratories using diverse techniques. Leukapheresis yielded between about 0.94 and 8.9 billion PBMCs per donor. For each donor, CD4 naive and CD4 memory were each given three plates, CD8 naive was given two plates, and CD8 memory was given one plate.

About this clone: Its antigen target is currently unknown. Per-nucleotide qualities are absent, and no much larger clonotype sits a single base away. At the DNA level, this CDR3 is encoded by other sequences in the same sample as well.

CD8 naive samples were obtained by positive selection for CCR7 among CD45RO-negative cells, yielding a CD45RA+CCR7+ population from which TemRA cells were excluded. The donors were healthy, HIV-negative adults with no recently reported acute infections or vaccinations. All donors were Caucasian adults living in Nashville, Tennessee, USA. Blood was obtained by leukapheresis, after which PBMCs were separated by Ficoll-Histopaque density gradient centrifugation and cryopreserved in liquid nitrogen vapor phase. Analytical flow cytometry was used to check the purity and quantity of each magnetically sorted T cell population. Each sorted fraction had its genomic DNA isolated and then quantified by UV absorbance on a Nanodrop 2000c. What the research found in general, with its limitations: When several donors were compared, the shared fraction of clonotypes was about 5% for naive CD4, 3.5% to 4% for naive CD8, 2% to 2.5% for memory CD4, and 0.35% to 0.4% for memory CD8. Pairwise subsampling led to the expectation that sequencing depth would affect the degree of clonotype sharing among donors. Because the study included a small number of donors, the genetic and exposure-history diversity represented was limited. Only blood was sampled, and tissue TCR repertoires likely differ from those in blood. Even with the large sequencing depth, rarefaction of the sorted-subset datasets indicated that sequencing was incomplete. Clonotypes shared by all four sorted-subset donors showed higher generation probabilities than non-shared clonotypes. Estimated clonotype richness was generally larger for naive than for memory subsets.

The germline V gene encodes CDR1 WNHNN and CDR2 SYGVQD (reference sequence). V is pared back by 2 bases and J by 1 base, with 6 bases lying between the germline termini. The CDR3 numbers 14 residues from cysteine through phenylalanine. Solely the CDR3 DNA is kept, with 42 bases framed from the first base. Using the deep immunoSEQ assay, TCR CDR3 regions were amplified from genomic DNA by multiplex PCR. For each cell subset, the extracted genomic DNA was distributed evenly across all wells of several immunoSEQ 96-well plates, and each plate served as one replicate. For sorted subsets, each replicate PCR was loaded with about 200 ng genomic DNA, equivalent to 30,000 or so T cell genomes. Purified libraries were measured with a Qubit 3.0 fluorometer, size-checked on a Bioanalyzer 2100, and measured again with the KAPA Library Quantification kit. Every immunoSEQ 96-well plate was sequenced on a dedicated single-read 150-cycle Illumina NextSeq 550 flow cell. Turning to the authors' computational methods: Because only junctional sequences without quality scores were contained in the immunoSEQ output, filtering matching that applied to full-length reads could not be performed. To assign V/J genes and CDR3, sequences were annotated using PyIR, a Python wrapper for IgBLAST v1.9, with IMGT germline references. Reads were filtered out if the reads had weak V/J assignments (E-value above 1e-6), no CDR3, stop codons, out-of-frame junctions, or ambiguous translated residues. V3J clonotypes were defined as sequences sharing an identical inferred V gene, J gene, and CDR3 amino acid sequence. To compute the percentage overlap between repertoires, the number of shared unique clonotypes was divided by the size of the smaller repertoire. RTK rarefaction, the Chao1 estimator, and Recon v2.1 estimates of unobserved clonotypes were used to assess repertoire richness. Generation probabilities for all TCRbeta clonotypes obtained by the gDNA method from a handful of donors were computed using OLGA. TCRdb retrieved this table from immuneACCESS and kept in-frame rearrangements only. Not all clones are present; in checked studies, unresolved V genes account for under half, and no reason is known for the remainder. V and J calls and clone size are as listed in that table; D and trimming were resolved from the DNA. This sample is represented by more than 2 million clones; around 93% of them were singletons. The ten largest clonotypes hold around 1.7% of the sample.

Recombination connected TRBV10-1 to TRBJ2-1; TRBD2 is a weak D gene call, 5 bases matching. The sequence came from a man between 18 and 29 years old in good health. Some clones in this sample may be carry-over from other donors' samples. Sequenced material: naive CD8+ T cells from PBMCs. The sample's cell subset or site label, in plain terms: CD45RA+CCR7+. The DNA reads TGCGCCAGCAGTGAGAGCGGATCCTACAATGAGCAGTTCTTC. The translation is CASSESGSYNEQFF.